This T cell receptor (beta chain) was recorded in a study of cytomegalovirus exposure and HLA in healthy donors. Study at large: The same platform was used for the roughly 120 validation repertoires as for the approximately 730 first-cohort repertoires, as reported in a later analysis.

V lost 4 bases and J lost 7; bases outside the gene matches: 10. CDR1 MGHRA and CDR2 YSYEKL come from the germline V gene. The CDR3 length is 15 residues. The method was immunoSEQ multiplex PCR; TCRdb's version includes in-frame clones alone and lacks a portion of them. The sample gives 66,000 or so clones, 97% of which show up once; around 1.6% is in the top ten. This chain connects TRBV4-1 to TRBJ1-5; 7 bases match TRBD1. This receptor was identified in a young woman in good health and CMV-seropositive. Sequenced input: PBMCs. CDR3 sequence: CASSLGTVLKQPQHF. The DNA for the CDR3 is TGCGCCAGCAGCCTCGGGACAGTCTTAAAACAGCCCCAGCATTTT.